The T cell receptor (beta chain) described here comes from a study of blood T cell repertoires in COVID-19. The method was immunoSEQ multiplex PCR; TCRdb's version includes in-frame clones alone and lacks a portion of them. This sample has 150,000 or so clones; over 60% occur once, and the top ten carry under 2%. Germline loops: CDR1 SGHVS, CDR2 FQNEAQ. V was cut by 1 base and J by 3 bases, with 7 bases left in between. The CDR3 is 14 amino acids. The origin of this receptor is a man at least 80 years old with acute or convalescent COVID-19. The source material was peripheral blood. The V gene is TRBV7-8, the J gene TRBJ1-5, with D uncertain. As DNA, the CDR3 is TGTGCCAGCAGCTTAGGGGCAGACAATCAGCCCCAGCATTTT. It translates to CASSLGADNQPQHF.